This passage covers 10 T cell receptor beta chains from one sample sequenced in a study of T cells expressing NK-cell markers. Reprocessing the 5' RACE reads, TCRdb reports a single entry for every CDR3 protein and omits DNA. Its table lists 440,000 or so distinct CDR3 sequences. The specimen sequenced was blood T cells: a sorted CD56 or NKG2C T cell subset, CD4+ or CD8+ T cells, or bulk PBMC T cells (not recorded which). The receptors here all came from a woman between 18 and 75 years old in good health.

This rearrangement joins TRBV12-3 or TRBV12-4 to TRBJ1-3. The length of the CDR3 is 13 residues. The chain's CDR3 is CASSSLTVGTIYF.

The chain is built from TRBV12-3 or TRBV12-4 and TRBJ2-3; the D call of TRBD2 rests on TCRdb alone, since no DNA is present to check it. The CDR3 has 15 amino acids. The CDR3 sequence is CASSLVARVTDTQYF.

The chain links TRBV9 to TRBJ2-5; TCRdb gives TRBD1 as the D gene, but with no DNA this cannot be confirmed. This CDR3 region has 16 residues. Germline V gene lookup returns CDR1 SGDLS and CDR2 YYNGEE. The chain's CDR3 is CASSIRGRTEQETQYF.

The V and J genes are TRBV5-1 and TRBJ1-3; TCRdb returns TRBD1, unconfirmable since there is no DNA. This CDR3 is 16 amino acids long. Germline CDR1 reads SGHRS; CDR2 reads YFSETQ. The CDR3 sequence: CASSLGQGVIGNTIYF.

The chain joins TRBV20-1 to TRBJ2-5; lacking DNA, the TRBD2 call made by TCRdb goes unchecked. This CDR3 is built from 13 residues. Per germline, CDR1 DFQATT and CDR2 SNEGSKA (reference sequence). This chain's CDR3 is CSARLGLQETQYF.

The chain couples TRBV7-2 to TRBJ2-3. The CDR3 contains 11 residues. Germline CDR1 reads SGHTA; CDR2 reads FQGNSA. The CDR3 sequence is CAATRADTQYF.

This chain links TRBV20-1 with TRBJ1-1. CDR3 length: 11 residues. The V gene's germline CDR1 is DFQATT and CDR2 SNEGSKA (reference sequence). This chain's CDR3 is CSADVVAEAFF.

The CDR3 loop reads CASTPSGRASAGELFF. This chain links TRBV5-1 with TRBJ2-2; the TCRdb D gene call, TRBD2, has no DNA to confirm it. The CDR3 consists of 16 residues. Per the germline V gene, CDR1 is SGHRS and CDR2 is YFSETQ. The complete variable domain, with remaining parts taken from reference TRBV5-1 and TRBJ2-2, reads KAGVTQTPRYLIKTRGQQVTLSCSPISGHRSVSWYQQTPGQGLQFLFEYFSETQRNKGNFPGRFSGRQFSNSRSEMNVSTLELGDSALYLCASTPSGRASAGELFFGEGSRLTVL.

The chain recombines TRBV7-2 with TRBJ2-3. The CDR3 extends over 14 amino acids. Germline V gene sequence: CDR1 SGHTA, CDR2 FQGNSA. The CDR3 spells CASSLQAWADTQYF. Supplemented by reference TRBV7-2 and TRBJ2-3, the full variable domain reads GAGVSQSPSNKVTEKGKDVELRCDPISGHTALYWYRQSLGQGLEFLIYFQGNSAPDKSGLPSDRFSAERTGGSVSTLTIQRTQQEDSAVYLCASSLQAWADTQYFGPGTRLTVL.

The V call is TRBV3-1, the J call TRBJ1-1. The CDR3 consists of 12 residues. Germline values: CDR1 LGHDT, CDR2 YNNKEL (reference sequence). CDR3 protein: CASSQVQTEAFF.